Listed here are 10 T cell receptor beta chains from one sample, sequenced in a study of blood T cell repertoires in COVID-19. The assay was immunoSEQ multiplex PCR, and TCRdb's table has in-frame clones only and misses some. This sample carries more than 85,000 clones, 80% to 90% of them seen once, and the ten largest clones take less than 3.5%. The sequencing sample was made of PBMCs or T cells enriched from blood (not recorded which). Source of these receptors: a woman in her forties or fifties who had recovered from COVID-19.

The CDR3 nucleotides read TGTGCCAGCAGTGAAGCTATCTTGGCCAGGTACTACGAGCAGTACTTC. Its protein is CASSEAILARYYEQYF. The chain carries TRBV6-1 and TRBJ2-7, with no clear D. With 0 bases removed from V and 3 bases from J, the gap between germline ends came to 15 bases. This CDR3 is built from 16 residues. Germline V gene lookup returns CDR1 MNHNS and CDR2 SASEGT.

The chain joins TRBV18 to TRBJ2-5; weak D call: TRBD1 (6 bases). CDR1 is KGHSH, CDR2 LQKENI, per germline. This CDR3 has 13 residues. V lost 0 bases to trimming and J lost 7 bases, with 9 bases between them. The CDR3 DNA reads TGTGCCAGCTCACCACCCTACAGGGTGACCCAGTACTTC. It specifies CASSPPYRVTQYF.

This chain joins TRBV7-3 and TRBJ1-4; 8 nucleotides match TRBD1. The junction had 13 bases not matched to a gene; V was cut back by 5 bases and J by 11 bases. There are 15 residues in the CDR3. Germline loops: CDR1 SGHTA, CDR2 FQGTGA. CDR3 loop: CASSQEGQGATKLFF. The CDR3 DNA reads as TGTGCCAGCAGCCAGGAGGGGCAGGGGGCAACGAAACTGTTTTTT.

The chain carries TRBV6-1 and TRBJ2-7, with 10 bases lining up with TRBD1. With V trimmed by 3 bases and J by 6 bases, 2 bases remained unmatched. This CDR3 comprises 13 residues. Germline V gene data show CDR1 as MNHNS and CDR2 as SASEGT. The CDR3 loop reads CASSEGTGVEQYF. CDR3 bases: TGTGCCAGCAGTGAGGGGACAGGGGTCGAGCAGTACTTC.

This clone has only a few counts. The rearrangement joins TRBV11-2 to TRBJ1-1; possible D gene TRBD1, 5 bases. The germline gives CDR1 SGHAT, CDR2 FQNNGV. Between the trimmed V and J ends, which lost 6 bases and 7 bases, there was a span of 27 bases. The CDR3 loop spans 17 amino acids. The CDR3 is CASSSFRPRLQGSEAFF. The CDR3 region has the DNA TGTGCCAGCAGTTCCTTCAGGCCTCGTCTTCAGGGAAGTGAAGCTTTCTTT.

V is TRBV27 and J is TRBJ2-3; D may be TRBD2 (5 bases). V lost 6 bases, J lost 8 bases, and 18 bases lay in between. The CDR3 is 14 amino acids. Per germline, CDR1 MNHEY and CDR2 SMNVEV (reference sequence). The CDR3 is CASSELGFNLTQYF. DNA of the CDR3: TGTGCCAGCAGCGAACTAGGTTTTAACCTTACGCAGTATTTT.

The genes are TRBV5-5 and TRBJ2-2; possibly TRBD2 for D (5 bases). This CDR3 has 13 residues. In germline, CDR1 is SGHKS, CDR2 YYEKEE (reference sequence). The V gene lost 1 base and the J gene lost 7 bases, with 8 bases spanning the gap. The CDR3 DNA reads TGTGCCAGCAGCTTGACGGGGATCGGGGAGCTGTTTTTT. Amino acids: CASSLTGIGELFF.

A few counts support this clone. V usage is TRBV4-1 and J usage is TRBJ1-6; TRBD1 matches 8 bases. The CDR3 runs 13 residues. V lost 6 bases to trimming and J lost 7 bases; unmatched junction nucleotides: 2. Germline CDR1 and CDR2: MGHRA and YSYEKL. The CDR3, as DNA: TGCGCCAGCAGGGGACAGGCGAATTCACCCCTCCACTTT. Its protein product is CASRGQANSPLHF.

The gene calls are TRBV5-4 and TRBJ1-1; D may be TRBD1 (6 bases). The CDR3 extends over 18 amino acids. Between the trimmed V and J ends, which lost 0 bases and 0 bases, there was a span of 18 bases. CDR1 and CDR2 from the germline V gene are SGHNT and YYREEE (reference sequence). CDR3 region: CASSLDVRGKGMNTEAFF. CDR3 DNA: TGTGCCAGCAGCTTGGATGTCAGGGGAAAGGGAATGAACACTGAAGCTTTCTTT.

In its sample, this clone was seen a few times. V gene TRBV2 combines with J gene TRBJ1-5; the match to TRBD1 covers 12 bases. Trimming at V came to 6 bases and at J to 5 bases, leaving 5 bases not matched to a gene. There are 15 residues in the CDR3. Germline V gene data show CDR1 as SNHLY and CDR2 as FYNNEI. The CDR3 loop reads CASSAGQGAYQPQHF. For the CDR3, the DNA is TGTGCCAGCAGCGCGGGACAGGGGGCTTATCAGCCCCAGCATTTT.